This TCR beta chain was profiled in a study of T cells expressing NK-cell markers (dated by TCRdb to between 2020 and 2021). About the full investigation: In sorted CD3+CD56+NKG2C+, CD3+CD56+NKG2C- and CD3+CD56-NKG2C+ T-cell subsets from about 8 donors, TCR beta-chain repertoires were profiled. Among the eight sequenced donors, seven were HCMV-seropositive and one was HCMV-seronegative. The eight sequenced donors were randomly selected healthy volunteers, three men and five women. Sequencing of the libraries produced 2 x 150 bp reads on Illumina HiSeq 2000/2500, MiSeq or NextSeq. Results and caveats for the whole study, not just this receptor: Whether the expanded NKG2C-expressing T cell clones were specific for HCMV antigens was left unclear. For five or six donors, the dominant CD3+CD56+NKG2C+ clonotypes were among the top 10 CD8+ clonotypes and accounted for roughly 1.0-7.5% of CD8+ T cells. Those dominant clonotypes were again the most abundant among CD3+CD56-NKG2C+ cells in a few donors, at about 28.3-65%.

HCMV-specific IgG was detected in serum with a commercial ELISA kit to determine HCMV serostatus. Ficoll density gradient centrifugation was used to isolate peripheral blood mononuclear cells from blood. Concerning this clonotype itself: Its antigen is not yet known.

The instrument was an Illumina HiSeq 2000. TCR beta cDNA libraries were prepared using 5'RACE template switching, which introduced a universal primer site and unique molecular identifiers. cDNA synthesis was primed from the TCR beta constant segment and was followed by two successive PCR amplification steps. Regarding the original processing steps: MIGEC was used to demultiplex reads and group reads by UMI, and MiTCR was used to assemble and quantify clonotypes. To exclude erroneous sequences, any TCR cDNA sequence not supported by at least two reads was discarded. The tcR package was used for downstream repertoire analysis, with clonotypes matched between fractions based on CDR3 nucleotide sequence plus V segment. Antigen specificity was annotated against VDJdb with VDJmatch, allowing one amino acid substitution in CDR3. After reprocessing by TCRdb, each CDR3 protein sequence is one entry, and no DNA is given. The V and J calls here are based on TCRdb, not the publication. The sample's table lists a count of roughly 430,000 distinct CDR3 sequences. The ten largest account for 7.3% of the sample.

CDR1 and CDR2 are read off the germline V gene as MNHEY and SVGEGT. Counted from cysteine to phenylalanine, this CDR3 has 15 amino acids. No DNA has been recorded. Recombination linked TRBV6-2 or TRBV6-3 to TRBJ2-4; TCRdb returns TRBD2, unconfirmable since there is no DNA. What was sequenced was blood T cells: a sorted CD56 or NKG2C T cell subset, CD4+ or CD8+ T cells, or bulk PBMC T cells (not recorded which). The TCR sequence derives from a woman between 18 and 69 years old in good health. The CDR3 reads CASSYAGTQSLIQYF.